Given below is one T cell receptor (beta chain) in context. Participants classified as exposed had met a COVID-19 case within 2 weeks before study entry. These data belong to a study of blood T cell repertoires in COVID-19. Clones were sequenced by immunoSEQ multiplex PCR, and TCRdb holds only the in-frame ones, with some missing. The sample lists 250,000 to 300,000 clones; roughly 80% were seen once. Per the germline V gene, CDR1 is SGHAT and CDR2 is FQNNGV. CDR3 size: 12 residues. Trimming removed 1 base at V and 8 bases at J, with 8 bases between. The sequenced sample was PBMCs or T cells enriched from blood (not recorded which). The source of this sequence is a man aged 40-49 years who had been exposed to COVID-19. The chain combines TRBV11-2 with TRBJ1-1; no definite D call. CDR3 region: CASSLVDLEAFF. CDR3 DNA sequence: TGTGCCAGCAGCTTAGTTGATCTAGAAGCTTTCTTT.